The source of this T cell receptor (beta chain) is a study of early T cells in non-severe SARS-CoV-2 infection (dated by TCRdb to about 2021). With regard to the full study: Because TCR sequencing relied on bulk RNA taken from unsorted whole blood, pairing of alpha and beta chains was not possible. What the study reported, not specific to this receptor: VDJdb matching was skewed toward anti-spike CD8 responses and likely underestimated virus-specific expansions, missing private and CD4 specificities.

The study was a case-control design nested within a healthcare worker cohort in London, UK, with weekly nasopharyngeal swab PCR tests and blood sampling. Between 23 and 31 March 2020, the week of the UK lockdown, healthcare workers were enrolled and then followed up weekly for as long as 16 weeks. The library was made by 5' RACE. Sequencing was performed on a NextSeq 500. To correct for sequencing error and PCR bias, the TCR library protocol tagged individual cDNA molecules with unique molecular identifiers. TCR alpha and beta chains were both sequenced, and the abundances of alpha and beta sequences in each sample were closely correlated with each other. Regarding the original processing steps: Decombinator V4 was used to annotate the V gene, J gene and CDR3 of the TCR sequences. TCRs were defined as expanded if a significant change between any two time points was detected under a Poisson model with p below 0.0001. TCR abundances were normalised to the total number of TCRs sequenced per sample and expressed as counts per million. MAIT TCRs were defined by TRAV1-2 paired with TRAJ12, TRAJ20 or TRAJ33, and iNKT TCRs by TRAV10 paired with TRAJ18. VDJdb, accessed 1 November 2021, was searched for CMV, EBV and SARS-CoV-2 annotated TCRs, with TCRs annotated for multiple antigens excluded. TCRdb handled the public reads itself, with Q25 trimming in fastp and clone calling in MiXCR, and kept productive beta chains. Every entry covers one CDR3 protein and lists the most common genes and DNA from its rows. It is TCRdb's table, rather than the study itself, that gives the V and J calls and clone size. This sample comprises 95,000 to 110,000 distinct CDR3 sequences, approximately 12% of them detected only once. The ten largest make up approximately 6.9% of the sample.

Between the V and J ends, shortened by 4 bases and 9 bases respectively, the junction contains 15 bases. As encoded in the germline V gene, CDR1 is SQVTM while CDR2 is ANQGSEA. The CDR3 starts with the cysteine, ends with the phenylalanine, and has 12 residues. Only the CDR3 portion is preserved as DNA: 36 bases, with reading frame beginning at the first base. On this clonotype itself: It has no known antigen specificity. Base qualities are missing; no much larger clone stands one base away.

This receptor was obtained from an adult who was a healthcare worker with PCR-confirmed SARS-CoV-2 infection or an uninfected control (not recorded which). Input material: whole blood. Recombination connected TRBV29-1 to TRBJ1-1, with an unclear D gene assignment. The CDR3 has the sequence CSVVPAEGKAFF. The nucleotide sequence is given as TGCAGCGTTGTCCCGGCCGAAGGAAAAGCTTTCTTT.